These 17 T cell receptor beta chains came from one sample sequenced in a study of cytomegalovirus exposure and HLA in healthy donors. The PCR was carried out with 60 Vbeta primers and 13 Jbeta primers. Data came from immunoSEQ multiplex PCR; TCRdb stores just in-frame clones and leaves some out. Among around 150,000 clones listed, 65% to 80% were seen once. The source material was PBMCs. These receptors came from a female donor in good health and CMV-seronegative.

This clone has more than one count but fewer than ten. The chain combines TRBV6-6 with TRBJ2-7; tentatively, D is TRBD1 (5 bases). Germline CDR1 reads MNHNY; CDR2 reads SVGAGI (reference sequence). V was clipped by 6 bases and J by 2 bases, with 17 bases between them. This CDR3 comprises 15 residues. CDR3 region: CASSRPGYDAYEQYF. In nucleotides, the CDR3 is TGTGCCAGCAGCCGCCCAGGGTATGATGCCTACGAGCAGTACTTC.

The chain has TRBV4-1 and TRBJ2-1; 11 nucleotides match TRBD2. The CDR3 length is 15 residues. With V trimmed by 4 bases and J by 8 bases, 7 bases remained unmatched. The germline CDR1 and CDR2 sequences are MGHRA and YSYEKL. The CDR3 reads CASSPTSGSADEQFF. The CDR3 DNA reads TGCGCCAGCAGCCCTACTAGCGGGAGCGCCGATGAGCAGTTCTTC.

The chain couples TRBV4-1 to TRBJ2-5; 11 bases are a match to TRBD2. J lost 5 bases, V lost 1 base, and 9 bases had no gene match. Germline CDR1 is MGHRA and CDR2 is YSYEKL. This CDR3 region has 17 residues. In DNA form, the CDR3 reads TGCGCCAGCAGCCAAGGGCTAATAGCGGGGGGGCGGGAGACCCAGTACTTC. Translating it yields CASSQGLIAGGRETQYF.

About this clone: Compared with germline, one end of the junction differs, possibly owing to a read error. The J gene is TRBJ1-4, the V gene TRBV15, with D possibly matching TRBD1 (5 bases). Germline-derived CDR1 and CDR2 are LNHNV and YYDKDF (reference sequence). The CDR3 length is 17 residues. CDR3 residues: CATSRDNRRGYNEKLFF. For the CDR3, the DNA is TGTGCCACCAGCCGAGATAACCGGCGGGGGTATAATGAAAAACTGTTTTTT. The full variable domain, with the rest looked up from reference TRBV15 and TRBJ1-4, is DAMVIQNPRYQVTQFGKPVTLSCSQTLNHNVMYWYQQKSSQAPKLLFHYYDKDFNNEADTPDNFQSRRPNTSFCFLDIRSPGLGDTAMYLCATSRDNRRGYNEKLFFGSGTQLSVL.

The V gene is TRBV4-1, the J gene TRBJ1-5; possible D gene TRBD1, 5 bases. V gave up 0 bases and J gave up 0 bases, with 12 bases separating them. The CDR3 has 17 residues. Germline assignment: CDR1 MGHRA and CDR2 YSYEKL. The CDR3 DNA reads TGCGCCAGCAGCCAAGATACCCGGGACTATAGCAATCAGCCCCAGCATTTT. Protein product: CASSQDTRDYSNQPQHF.

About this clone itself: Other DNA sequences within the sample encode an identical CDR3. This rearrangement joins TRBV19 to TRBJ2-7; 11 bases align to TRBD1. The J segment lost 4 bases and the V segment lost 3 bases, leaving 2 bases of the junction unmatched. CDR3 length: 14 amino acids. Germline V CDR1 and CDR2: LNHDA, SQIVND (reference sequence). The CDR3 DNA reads TGTGCCAGTAGTATTGGGACAGGGGGTTACGAGCAGTACTTC. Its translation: CASSIGTGGYEQYF.

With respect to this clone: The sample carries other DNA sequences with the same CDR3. DNA for the CDR3: TGCGCCAGCAGCTTGGAGCGTAACACCGGGGAGCTGTTTTTT. Protein product: CASSLERNTGELFF. The rearrangement joins TRBV5-1 to TRBJ2-2; D call uncertain. This CDR3 is 14 amino acids long. Germline V lookup: CDR1 SGHRS, CDR2 YFSETQ. Trimming left V 0 bases short and J 2 bases short, with 5 bases between.

CDR3 residues: CASSLQGTSGLSYEQYF. CDR3 nucleotides: TGTGCCAGCAGCCTCCAGGGGACTAGCGGGCTCTCCTACGAGCAGTACTTC. The genes are TRBV7-2 and TRBJ2-7, with 12 bases matching TRBD2. V was clipped by 5 bases and J by 0 bases; unmatched bases: 8. The CDR3 is 17 amino acids. Per the germline V gene, CDR1 is SGHTA and CDR2 is FQGNSA.

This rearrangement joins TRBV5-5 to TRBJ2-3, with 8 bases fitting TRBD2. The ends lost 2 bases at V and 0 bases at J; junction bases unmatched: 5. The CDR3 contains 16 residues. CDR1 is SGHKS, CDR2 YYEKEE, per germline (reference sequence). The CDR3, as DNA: TGTGCCAGCAGCTTCGAGGAGCGGGGGAGCACAGATACGCAGTATTTT. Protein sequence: CASSFEERGSTDTQYF.

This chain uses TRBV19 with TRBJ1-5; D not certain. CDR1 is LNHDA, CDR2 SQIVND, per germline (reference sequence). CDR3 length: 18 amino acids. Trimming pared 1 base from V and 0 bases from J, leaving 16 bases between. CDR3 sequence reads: CASSIGGGRGYSNQPQHF. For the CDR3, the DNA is TGTGCCAGTAGTATAGGGGGAGGAAGAGGTTATAGCAATCAGCCCCAGCATTTT.

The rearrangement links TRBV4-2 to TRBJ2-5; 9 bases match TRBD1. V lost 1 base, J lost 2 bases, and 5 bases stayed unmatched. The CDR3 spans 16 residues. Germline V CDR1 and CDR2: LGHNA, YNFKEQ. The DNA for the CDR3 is TGTGCCAGCAGCCAAGGGGACAGGGCCTCTCAAGAGACCCAGTACTTC. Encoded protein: CASSQGDRASQETQYF.

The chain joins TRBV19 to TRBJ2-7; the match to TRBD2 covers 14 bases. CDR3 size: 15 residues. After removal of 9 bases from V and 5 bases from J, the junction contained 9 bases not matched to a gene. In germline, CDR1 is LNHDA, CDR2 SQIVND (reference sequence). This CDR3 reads CASGLGTSGRNEQYF. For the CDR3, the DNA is TGTGCCAGCGGATTGGGGACTAGCGGGAGAAACGAGCAGTACTTC.

CDR3 loop: CASSRLPGEQYF. DNA for the CDR3: TGTGCCAGCAGCCGTCTTCCGGGCGAGCAGTACTTC. The rearrangement uses TRBV7-9 and TRBJ2-7, with D unresolved. This CDR3 comprises 12 residues. V was clipped by 5 bases and J by 6 bases, with 11 bases between them. Germline CDR1 reads SEHNR; CDR2 reads FQNEAQ (reference sequence).

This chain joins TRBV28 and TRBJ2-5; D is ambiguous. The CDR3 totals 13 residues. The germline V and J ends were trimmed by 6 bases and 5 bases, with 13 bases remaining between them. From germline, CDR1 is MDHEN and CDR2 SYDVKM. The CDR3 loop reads CASSLAGSETQYF. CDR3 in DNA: TGTGCCAGCAGCTTAGCCGGGTCGGAGACCCAGTACTTC.

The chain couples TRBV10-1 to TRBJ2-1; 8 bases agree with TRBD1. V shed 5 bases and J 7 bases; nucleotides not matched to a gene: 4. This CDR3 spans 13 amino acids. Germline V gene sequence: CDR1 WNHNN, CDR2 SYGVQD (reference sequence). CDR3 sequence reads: CASSWTGRNEQFF. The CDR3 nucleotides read TGCGCCAGCAGTTGGACAGGGCGGAATGAGCAGTTCTTC.

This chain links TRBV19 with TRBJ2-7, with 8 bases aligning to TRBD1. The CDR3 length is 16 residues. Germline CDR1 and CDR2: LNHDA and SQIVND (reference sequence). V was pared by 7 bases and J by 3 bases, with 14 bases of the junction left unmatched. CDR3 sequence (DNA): TGTGCCAGTACCCCATGGGGAAACGGACAGGGCTACGAGCAGTACTTC. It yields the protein CASTPWGNGQGYEQYF. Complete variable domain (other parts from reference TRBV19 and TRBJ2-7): DGGITQSPKYLFRKEGQNVTLSCEQNLNHDAMYWYRQDPGQGLRLIYYSQIVNDFQKGDIAEGYSVSREKKESFPLTVTSAQKNPTAFYLCASTPWGNGQGYEQYFGPGTRLTVT.

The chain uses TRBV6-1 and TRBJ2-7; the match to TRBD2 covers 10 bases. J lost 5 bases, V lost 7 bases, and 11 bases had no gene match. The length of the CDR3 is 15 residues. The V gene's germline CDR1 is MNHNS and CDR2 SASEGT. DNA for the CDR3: TGTGCCAGCAACCCAGGTTCTAGCGGGGGACACGAGCAGTACTTC. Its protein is CASNPGSSGGHEQYF.